One and the same sample provided the 18 T cell receptor beta chains below, sequenced in a study of T cell responses to AZD1222 COVID-19 vaccine. Assay: immunoSEQ multiplex PCR; the TCRdb copy retains only in-frame clones and omits some. The table records 100,000 to 150,000 clones, around 87% of them present only once. The material was peripheral blood, obtained on day 0 of AZD1222 vaccination. The origin of the receptors is an adult in good health.

This clone was recorded a few times. This sample also contains other DNA sequences that code for the same CDR3. The V call is TRBV5-1, the J call TRBJ2-5; tentative D call: TRBD1 (5 bases). Per germline, CDR1 SGHRS and CDR2 YFSETQ. The CDR3 runs to 13 residues. V shed 2 bases and J shed 0 bases, with 5 bases lying between them. CDR3 nucleotides: TGCGCCAGCAGCTTAGGGGACCAAGAGACCCAGTACTTC. This translates into CASSLGDQETQYF.

In DNA form, the CDR3 reads TGTGCCAGCAGTCTAGGGGGATTTGGGACCGGGGAGCTGTTTTTT. Protein product: CASSLGGFGTGELFF. The chain is built from TRBV28 and TRBJ2-2; D is perhaps TRBD1 (6 bases). The CDR3 is 15 residues long. Trimming shortened V by 5 bases and J by 5 bases, and 15 bases separated the two germline ends. CDR1 is MDHEN and CDR2 is SYDVKM in the germline V gene.

The V and J genes are TRBV6-2 or TRBV6-3 and TRBJ2-6; D unclear. The CDR3 loop spans 15 amino acids. Between the trimmed V and J ends, which lost 3 bases and 0 bases, there was a span of 6 bases. Germline V lookup: CDR1 MNHEY, CDR2 SVGEGT. The CDR3 DNA reads TGTGCCAGCAGTTATGTACCCTCTGGGGCCAACGTCCTGACTTTC. It specifies CASSYVPSGANVLTF.

The genes are TRBV10-3 and TRBJ2-1; D not certain. CDR1 ENHRY and CDR2 SYGVKD come from the germline V gene. The CDR3 has 13 amino acids. The ends were cut back, 6 bases at V and 3 bases at J, with 9 bases in the middle. The CDR3 region has the DNA TGTGCCATCAGGTCCGGGTACTACAATGAGCAGTTCTTC. Encoded protein: CAIRSGYYNEQFF.

The rearrangement links TRBV11-2 to TRBJ2-7; D gene uncertain. This CDR3 region has 12 residues. The germline gives CDR1 SGHAT, CDR2 FQNNGV. The V end was cut by 1 base, the J end by 3 bases, with 4 bases between. The CDR3, as DNA: TGTGCCAGCAGCTTAGGCTTCTACGAGCAGTACTTC. It yields the protein CASSLGFYEQYF.

CDR3 DNA sequence: TGTGCCAGCAGTGAAGTGGGGAGGATATACAATGAGCAGTTCTTC. Amino acids: CASSEVGRIYNEQFF. The chain employs TRBV6-1 and TRBJ2-1, with a weak D call TRBD2 (6 bases). The germline gives CDR1 MNHNS, CDR2 SASEGT. V was pared by 1 base and J by 4 bases, with 11 bases between. This CDR3 contains 15 residues.

This clone was seen only a few times. The V and J genes are TRBV2 and TRBJ1-1, with TRBD1 matching over 10 bases. The trim removed 6 bases at V and 1 base at J, leaving 8 bases unmatched. This CDR3 spans 16 amino acids. Germline loops: CDR1 SNHLY, CDR2 FYNNEI. In DNA, the CDR3 is TGTGCCAGCAGAGACTGGACAGGGGGGCCGAACACTGAAGCTTTCTTT. Its translation is CASRDWTGGPNTEAFF.

The rearrangement links TRBV2 to TRBJ1-3; TRBD1 aligns across 8 bases. After removal of 9 bases from V and 4 bases from J, the junction contained 5 bases not matched to a gene. The CDR3 is 13 amino acids. Germline assignment: CDR1 SNHLY and CDR2 FYNNEI. The CDR3 here is CARGQGSGNTIYF. The DNA of the CDR3 is TGTGCCAGAGGACAGGGCTCCGGAAACACCATATATTTT.

The chain carries TRBV4-3 and TRBJ2-7; 7 nucleotides align to TRBD2. The V and J ends lost 3 bases and 2 bases, in that order; junction bases with no gene match: 10. The germline gives CDR1 LGHNA, CDR2 YSLEER. This CDR3 region has 16 residues. The CDR3, as DNA: TGCGCCAGCAGCCACCTTGCCGCTAGCGGTACCTACGAGCAGTACTTC. Protein sequence: CASSHLAASGTYEQYF.

The chain carries TRBV12-3 or TRBV12-4 and TRBJ1-1, with a possible D match to TRBD1 (5 bases). The germline V and J ends were trimmed by 2 bases and 3 bases, with 7 bases remaining between them. The CDR3 has 13 amino acids. CDR3 loop: CASSLQGHTEAFF. For the CDR3, the DNA is TGTGCCAGCAGTTTACAGGGACACACTGAAGCTTTCTTT.

V usage is TRBV7-9 and J usage is TRBJ1-5; D uncertain. V lost 5 bases, J lost 7 bases, and 9 bases lay in between. The CDR3 has 12 residues. CDR1 is SEHNR and CDR2 is FQNEAQ in the germline V gene (reference sequence). DNA for the CDR3: TGTGCCAGCAGCAACAATGAACAGCCCCAGCATTTT. This codes for CASSNNEQPQHF.

The CDR3 DNA is TGCGCCAGCAGCTTGGCCGGCAGGACAGGGGCGCATGAAAAACTGTTTTTT. It is translated as CASSLAGRTGAHEKLFF. The chain links TRBV5-1 to TRBJ1-4; 9 nucleotides line up with TRBD1. Germline V gene data show CDR1 as SGHRS and CDR2 as YFSETQ. V was clipped by 0 bases and J by 6 bases; unmatched bases: 9. There are 17 residues in the CDR3.

The CDR3 is CASSARTSGNEQFF. The CDR3 DNA sequence: TGTGCCAGCAGCGCGAGGACTAGCGGCAATGAGCAGTTCTTC. The rearrangement joins TRBV7-3 to TRBJ2-1; 10 nucleotides agree with TRBD2. CDR3 length equals 14 residues. CDR1 and CDR2 (germline): SGHTA, FQGTGA. Trimming at V came to 5 bases and at J to 6 bases, leaving 4 bases not matched to a gene. Together with reference TRBV7-3 and TRBJ2-1, the CDR3 gives the full variable domain: GAGVSQTPSNKVTEKGKYVELRCDPISGHTALYWYRQSLGQGPEFLIYFQGTGAADDSGLPNDRFFAVRPEGSVSTLKIQRTERGDSAVYLCASSARTSGNEQFFGPGTRLTVL.

The chain employs TRBV9 and TRBJ1-3, with D unclear. V lost 0 bases and J 4 bases, leaving 5 bases between the germline ends. Germline V gene sequence: CDR1 SGDLS, CDR2 YYNGEE. The CDR3 sequence is 13 residues long. CDR3 nucleotides: TGTGCCAGCAGCGTAGGGCAGGGAAACACCATATATTTT. Protein: CASSVGQGNTIYF.

The V and J genes are TRBV28 and TRBJ2-6; D uncertain. The CDR3 totals 16 residues. Germline V gene sequence: CDR1 MDHEN, CDR2 SYDVKM. V was trimmed by 8 bases and J by 0 bases, leaving 14 bases between them. CDR3 in DNA: TGTGCCAGCCGCCCTACAGTGAACTCTGGGGCCAACGTCCTGACTTTC. Protein product: CASRPTVNSGANVLTF.

The chain carries TRBV29-1 and TRBJ2-3, with TRBD2 as a possible D gene (5 bases). The CDR3 has 13 amino acids. V lost 3 bases and J lost 1, with 8 bases in between. Per the germline V gene, CDR1 is SQVTM and CDR2 is ANQGSEA. CDR3 in DNA: TGCAGCGTTGAGATTAGCGGCACAGATACGCAGTATTTT. It encodes CSVEISGTDTQYF.

This chain connects TRBV4-2 to TRBJ1-1, with TRBD1 identical over 8 bases. In germline, CDR1 is LGHNA, CDR2 YNFKEQ. Trimming removed 2 bases from V and 4 bases from J; junction bases left unmatched: 6. The CDR3 loop spans 15 amino acids. CDR3 DNA: TGTGCCAGCAGCCAATTTCCAGGGGGCTTCACTGAAGCTTTCTTT. It codes for CASSQFPGGFTEAFF.

The chain couples TRBV7-8 to TRBJ1-2; no clear D. Deletions cut 0 bases from V and 1 base from J, with 9 bases between. The CDR3 is made up of 15 amino acids. CDR1 is SGHVS, CDR2 FQNEAQ, per germline. CDR3 in DNA: TGTGCCAGCAGCTTAGCGGCACGGGGTAACTATGGCTACACCTTC. Its protein product is CASSLAARGNYGYTF.